The 21 T cell receptor beta chains reported below all come from one sample, sequenced in a study of T-cell reconstitution after alpha-beta-depleted transplantation in children. Construction of the TCRbeta library involved unique molecular identifiers. TCRdb processed the PCR reads anew with MiXCR; each CDR3 protein has one entry. The sample yields about 200,000 distinct CDR3 sequences, roughly 6.6% seen once. Sequencing used PBMCs, obtained before TCRalphabeta/CD19-depleted stem cell transplant. The receptors were sampled from a boy younger than 10 with acute lymphoblastic leukemia, due to receive a stem cell transplant.

This chain uses TRBV11-2 with TRBJ2-6; D possibly corresponds to TRBD1 (6 bases). The V and J ends lost 4 bases and 2 bases respectively, with 15 bases between them. Germline V lookup: CDR1 SGHAT, CDR2 FQNNGV. This CDR3 contains 17 residues. The CDR3 sequence: CASSSPVGAAGANVLTF. CDR3 DNA: TGTGCCAGCAGCTCTCCGGTGGGGGCGGCTGGGGCCAACGTCCTGACTTTC. The complete variable domain, with remaining parts taken from reference TRBV11-2 and TRBJ2-6, reads EAGVAQSPRYKIIEKRQSVAFWCNPISGHATLYWYQQILGQGPKLLIQFQNNGVVDDSQLPKDRFSAERLKGVDSTLKIQPAKLEDSAVYLCASSSPVGAAGANVLTFGAGSRLTVL.

The chain has TRBV11-2 and TRBJ2-3; 7 nucleotides match TRBD1. Germline V gene data show CDR1 as SGHAT and CDR2 as FQNNGV. With 7 bases clipped from V and 6 bases from J, the junction kept 7 bases outside the gene matches. The CDR3 is made up of 13 amino acids. This CDR3 reads CASTSRGRDTQYF. CDR3 in DNA: TGTGCCAGCACTTCTAGGGGGCGGGATACGCAGTATTTT.

This clonotype was counted a few times. The chain recombines TRBV20-1 with TRBJ2-1, with D hard to call. CDR1 and CDR2 (germline): DFQATT, SNEGSKA (reference sequence). Trimming shortened V by 6 bases and J by 0 bases, and 12 bases separated the two germline ends. The CDR3 is 14 amino acids. In DNA, the CDR3 is TGCAGTGCGCGGACCCTCAGCTCCTACAATGAGCAGTTCTTC. This codes for CSARTLSSYNEQFF.

This clonotype was seen more than once but under ten times. This rearrangement joins TRBV28 to TRBJ1-3; the D is unclear. CDR3 length: 13 residues. V was trimmed by 8 bases and J by 4 bases, leaving 12 bases between them. The germline CDR1 and CDR2 sequences are MDHEN and SYDVKM. The DNA of the CDR3 is TGTGCCAGCCAAGGGATTTTGGGAAACACCATATATTTT. Its translation: CASQGILGNTIYF.

This clonotype was counted ten times or more. J is TRBJ2-5 and V is TRBV10-2; D is possibly TRBD1 (5 bases). Trimming left V 3 bases short and J 3 bases short, with 8 bases between. CDR3 length: 13 residues. Looked up from germline, CDR1 is WSHSY and CDR2 is SAAADI. As DNA, the CDR3 is TGCGCCAGCAGTGATCTGACAGAAGAGACCCAGTACTTC. As protein: CASSDLTEETQYF.

CDR3 sequence reads: CSARRRTSPWNTGELFF. As DNA, the CDR3 is TGCAGTGCTAGGAGGCGGACTAGCCCCTGGAACACCGGGGAGCTGTTTTTT. V gene TRBV20-1 combines with J gene TRBJ2-2, with TRBD2 matching over 8 bases. The V gene's germline CDR1 is DFQATT and CDR2 SNEGSKA (reference sequence). The CDR3 is made up of 17 amino acids. J lost 1 base, V lost 3 bases, and 10 bases had no gene match.

This clonotype was counted ten times or more. The V gene is TRBV29-1, the J gene TRBJ2-1; D might be TRBD1 (6 bases). The CDR3 contains 13 residues. V lost 3 bases to trimming and J lost 4 bases, with 10 bases between them. Germline CDR1 is SQVTM and CDR2 is ANQGSEA. The CDR3 DNA reads as TGCAGCGTTGACAGGGGAGAATACAATGAGCAGTTCTTC. Translating gives CSVDRGEYNEQFF.

This clonotype has just a few counts. The chain has TRBV7-2 and TRBJ2-3, with 8 bases fitting TRBD2. V was pared by 5 bases and J by 2 bases, with 6 bases of the junction left unmatched. The germline gives CDR1 SGHTA, CDR2 FQGNSA. The CDR3 has 15 amino acids. The CDR3, as DNA: TGTGCCAGCAGCCCCGGACTAGCAGTCACAGATACGCAGTATTTT. It translates to CASSPGLAVTDTQYF. Combining the CDR3 with reference TRBV7-2 and TRBJ2-3 gives the whole variable domain GAGVSQSPSNKVTEKGKDVELRCDPISGHTALYWYRQSLGQGLEFLIYFQGNSAPDKSGLPSDRFSAERTGGSVSTLTIQRTQQEDSAVYLCASSPGLAVTDTQYFGPGTRLTVL.

The J gene is TRBJ2-3, the V gene TRBV20-1, with 9 bases lining up with TRBD2. This CDR3 is built from 17 residues. Germline CDR1 reads DFQATT; CDR2 reads SNEGSKA (reference sequence). Trimming at V came to 5 bases and at J to 4 bases, leaving 16 bases not matched to a gene. CDR3 sequence (DNA): TGCAGTGCTGGGGGCGGGGCGGGGGGGTTCTGGTCAGATACGCAGTATTTT. This sequence encodes CSAGGGAGGFWSDTQYF.

V and J are TRBV5-6 and TRBJ2-1; D gene unclear. The V end lost 4 bases, the J end lost 1 base, and 9 bases lay between the germline ends. This CDR3 has 14 amino acids. The germline CDR1 and CDR2 sequences are SGHDT and YYEEEE. This CDR3 is CASSPGDSYNEQFF. In DNA, the CDR3 is TGTGCCAGCAGCCCAGGCGATTCCTACAATGAGCAGTTCTTC.

V and J are TRBV20-1 and TRBJ2-6; 13 bases agree with TRBD2. CDR3 size: 19 residues. Germline lookup yields CDR1 DFQATT and CDR2 SNEGSKA (reference sequence). V lost 3 bases and J lost 0; bases outside the gene matches: 8. For the CDR3, the DNA is TGCAGTGCTAGGGGACTAGCGGGAACTACCCCCTCTGGGGCCAACGTCCTGACTTTC. Its protein is CSARGLAGTTPSGANVLTF.

The V gene is TRBV20-1, the J gene TRBJ1-2; maybe TRBD1 (5 bases). With 0 bases removed from V and 8 bases from J, the gap between germline ends came to 16 bases. The germline gives CDR1 DFQATT, CDR2 SNEGSKA (reference sequence). The length of the CDR3 is 14 residues. This CDR3 is CSARDLGGVWGYTF. Here the CDR3 DNA reads TGCAGTGCTAGAGATCTCGGGGGAGTGTGGGGCTACACCTTC.

In its sample, this clonotype was seen many times. This chain uses TRBV29-1 with TRBJ2-5; a weak D match, TRBD2 (5 bases). Germline V gene sequence: CDR1 SQVTM, CDR2 ANQGSEA. V lost 3 bases to trimming and J lost 6 bases, with 11 bases between them. The CDR3 sequence is 12 residues long. Written as DNA, the CDR3 is TGCAGCGTTGACTTCCCGGGGAAGACCCAGTACTTC. Its protein is CSVDFPGKTQYF.

This clonotype was detected ten times or more. The chain couples TRBV6-2 or TRBV6-3 to TRBJ2-5; 14 bases align to TRBD2. The CDR3 length is 16 residues. Germline lookup yields CDR1 MNHEY and CDR2 SVGEGT. The trim removed 6 bases at V and 5 bases at J, leaving 8 bases unmatched. CDR3 amino acids: CASSPTSGGAMETQYF. The CDR3, as DNA: TGTGCCAGCAGCCCGACTAGCGGGGGGGCAATGGAGACCCAGTACTTC.

The chain is built from TRBV13 and TRBJ2-7; TRBD2 matches at 13 bases. The CDR3 spans 16 residues. Losses at the gene ends were 8 bases for V and 2 bases for J; bases not matched to a gene: 9. Germline-derived CDR1 and CDR2 are PRHDT and FYEKMQ (reference sequence). The CDR3 nucleotides are TGTGCCAGCTCCCAAAGGACTAGCGGGGGTCCCTACGAGCAGTACTTC. This translates into CASSQRTSGGPYEQYF.

This clonotype occurred many times. The chain couples TRBV7-8 to TRBJ2-7; no reliable D call. CDR3 size: 11 residues. Germline V lookup: CDR1 SGHVS, CDR2 FQNEAQ. The ends were cut back, 0 bases at V and 5 bases at J, with 2 bases in the middle. The CDR3 DNA sequence: TGTGCCAGCAGCTTAGCGAACGAGCAGTACTTC. Residues: CASSLANEQYF.

This clonotype was counted many times. The chain is built from TRBV7-8 and TRBJ2-1; D gene unclear. From germline, CDR1 is SGHVS and CDR2 FQNEAQ. The CDR3 covers 14 residues. V gave up 4 bases and J gave up 0 bases, with 7 bases separating them. CDR3 in DNA: TGTGCCAGCAGCTCGGCCCGCTCCTACAATGAGCAGTTCTTC. It encodes CASSSARSYNEQFF.

In its sample, this clonotype was seen many times. The chain links TRBV28 to TRBJ2-7, with 8 bases lining up with TRBD1. This CDR3 region has 13 residues. The V gene end was trimmed by 5 bases and the J gene end by 5 bases; junction bases not matched to a gene: 5. The V gene's germline CDR1 is MDHEN and CDR2 SYDVKM. The CDR3 DNA reads TGTGCCAGCAGTCCCCCGACAGGGGACGAGCAGTACTTC. As protein: CASSPPTGDEQYF.

This clonotype was counted between two and nine times. CDR3 in DNA: TGCGCCAGCAGCCCTGGACAGGACTCCTACGAGCAGTACTTC. This codes for CASSPGQDSYEQYF. The chain uses TRBV4-3 and TRBJ2-7, with TRBD1 identical over 7 bases. This CDR3 is 14 amino acids long. CDR1 LGHNA and CDR2 YSLEER come from the germline V gene. V lost 4 bases and J lost 0; bases outside the gene matches: 3.

This clonotype has just a few counts. This chain connects TRBV5-5 to TRBJ1-3; D gene ambiguous. The CDR3 runs 15 residues. CDR1 is SGHKS and CDR2 is YYEKEE in the germline V gene (reference sequence). With 0 bases removed from V and 4 bases from J, the gap between germline ends came to 11 bases. CDR3 protein: CASSLAPGIGNTIYF. CDR3 in DNA: TGTGCCAGCAGCTTGGCCCCGGGGATCGGAAACACCATATATTTT.

The chain couples TRBV6-1 to TRBJ2-1; 10 positions match TRBD1. The CDR3 covers 16 residues. V dropped 5 bases and J dropped 3; count of bases not matched to a gene: 7. CDR1 MNHNS and CDR2 SASEGT come from the germline V gene. The CDR3 here is CASSTGTGVLYNEQFF. For the CDR3, the DNA is TGTGCCAGCAGTACCGGGACAGGGGTCCTCTACAATGAGCAGTTCTTC.